This T cell receptor (beta chain) was found in a study of CD8+CD57+ T cells in acquired aplastic anemia. The overall study: DNA from sorted CD4+ and CD8+ cells averaged 3.2 ug.

The CDR3 is 15 amino acids. With 0 bases clipped from V and 5 bases from J, the junction kept 8 bases outside the gene matches. Germline assignment: CDR1 DFQATT and CDR2 SNEGSKA (reference sequence). It was genomic DNA that served as the template for profiling TCR beta VDJ and CDR3. Using its own MiXCR run on the reads, TCRdb lists one record per CDR3 protein. The data hold 250,000 to 350,000 distinct CDR3 sequences, with around 60% observed a single time. Ten or more counts support this clonotype. What it binds is not known. Findings and caveats of the study: A set of about 30 CD8+ CDR3 sequences was shared between patients and controls, and these sequences appeared highly expressed in patients.

The sequence derives from a human donor with severe aplastic anemia or a healthy control (not recorded which). The source material was sorted CD4+, CD8+, or CD8+CD57+ T cells (not recorded which) from PBMCs. V and J are TRBV20-1 and TRBJ2-3, with 7 bases lining up with TRBD1. This chain's CDR3 is CSARDGTADGDTQYF. The DNA of the CDR3 is TGCAGTGCTAGAGATGGGACAGCAGACGGAGATACGCAGTATTTT.